Here is one T cell receptor (beta chain) with its context. Method: immunoSEQ multiplex PCR; TCRdb's copy keeps in-frame clones and lacks some. The table has 130,000 to 150,000 clones, 91% seen once. The junction had 2 bases not matched to a gene; V was cut back by 0 bases and J by 3 bases. Germline values: CDR1 MGHRA, CDR2 YSYEKL. CDR3 length: 15 amino acids. The sample is drawn from a study of T cell responses to AZD1222 COVID-19 vaccine. V is TRBV4-1 and J is TRBJ2-7; 10 nucleotides line up with TRBD2. The sequences come from peripheral blood, collected on day 0 of AZD1222 vaccination. This receptor was identified in an adult in good health. This CDR3 reads CASSQEKRGGYEQYF. The CDR3 DNA reads as TGCGCCAGCAGCCAAGAAAAGCGGGGGGGCTACGAGCAGTACTTC.